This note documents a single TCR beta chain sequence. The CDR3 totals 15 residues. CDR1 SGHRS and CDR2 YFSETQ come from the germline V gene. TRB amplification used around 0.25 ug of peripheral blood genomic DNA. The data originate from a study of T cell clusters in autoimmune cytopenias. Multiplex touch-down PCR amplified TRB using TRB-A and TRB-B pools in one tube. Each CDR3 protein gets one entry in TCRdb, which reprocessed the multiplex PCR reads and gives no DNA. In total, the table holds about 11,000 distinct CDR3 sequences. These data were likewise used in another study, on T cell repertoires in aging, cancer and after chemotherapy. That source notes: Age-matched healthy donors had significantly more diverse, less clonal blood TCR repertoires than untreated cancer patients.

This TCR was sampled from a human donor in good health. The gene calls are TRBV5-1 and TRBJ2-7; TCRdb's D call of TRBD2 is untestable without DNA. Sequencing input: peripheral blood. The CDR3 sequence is CASSPLSGGADEQYF.